This section outlines one T cell receptor beta chain sequence together with its context. As yet, its antigen is unknown. The use of a sample-barcoded 5' primer and a J-beta primer mix characterized a second PCR of roughly 7 to 11 cycles. One entry per CDR3 protein, called by TCRdb with MiXCR from the 5' RACE reads. The data hold 1.5 million to 2 million distinct CDR3 sequences, with approximately 40% observed a single time. Isolation of PBMCs gave at least 7 million cells per sample. This entry belongs to a study of blood T cells in healthy people across ages. General study points: Correlation between TCR beta diversity and naive T cell percentage was strong.

This CDR3 has 15 amino acids. Trimming removed 4 bases from V and 1 base from J, with 11 bases in between. CDR1 and CDR2 from the germline V gene are SGHVS and FQNEAQ. The rearrangement uses TRBV7-8 and TRBJ2-1, with unresolved D. Sequenced: blood. This sequence was found in a human donor in good health. The CDR3 loop reads CASSSSSASYNEQFF. The CDR3 coding sequence is TGTGCCAGCAGCTCCTCTAGTGCGTCCTACAATGAGCAGTTCTTC.